The 10 T cell receptor beta chains below all came from one sample that was sequenced in a study of blood T cell repertoires in COVID-19. Generated by immunoSEQ multiplex PCR, the TCRdb table keeps only in-frame clones and is missing some. The repertoire holds roughly 230,000 clones, with approximately 92% as singletons. The material sequenced was peripheral blood. The receptor set was obtained from a woman in her thirties or forties who had recovered from COVID-19.

This clone was recorded only once. Compared with germline, one end of the junction differs, possibly owing to a read error. The chain joins TRBV30 to TRBJ2-1; possible D gene TRBD2, 5 bases. The CDR3 has 13 residues. Germline-derived CDR1 and CDR2 are GTSNPN and SVGIG (reference sequence). The DNA of the CDR3 is TGTGCCTGGAGTGTACGTTTAGAGGGTCGCCTACTCTTC. It specifies CAWSVRLEGRLLF.

This clone has just a few counts. The V gene is TRBV7-9, the J gene TRBJ2-5; 13 bases match TRBD2. CDR3 size: 17 residues. The germline V gene encodes CDR1 SEHNR and CDR2 FQNEAQ (reference sequence). Germline trimming cut 4 bases from V and 5 bases from J; bases unmatched to any gene: 10. The CDR3 sequence is CASSSGPTSGGLETQYF. The CDR3 DNA is TGTGCCAGCAGCTCGGGACCGACTAGCGGGGGGCTCGAGACCCAGTACTTC. Full variable domain (rest looked up from reference TRBV7-9 and TRBJ2-5): DTGVSQNPRHKITKRGQNVTFRCDPISEHNRLYWYRQTLGQGPEFLTYFQNEAQLEKSRLLSDRFSAERPKGSFSTLEIQRTEQGDSAMYLCASSSGPTSGGLETQYFGPGTRLLVL.

J is TRBJ2-6 and V is TRBV19, with D tentatively TRBD1 (5 bases). The germline V gene encodes CDR1 LNHDA and CDR2 SQIVND (reference sequence). Trimming cost V 8 bases and J 2 bases, with 10 bases left between them. The CDR3 loop spans 14 amino acids. In DNA form, the CDR3 reads TGTGCCAGTTCGACAGTAACTGGGGCCAACGTCCTGACTTTC. Translation gives CASSTVTGANVLTF.

The V gene is TRBV29-1, the J gene TRBJ2-5; D may be TRBD2 (6 bases). The V gene lost 2 bases and the J gene lost 4 bases, with 14 bases spanning the gap. This CDR3 has 14 amino acids. CDR1 is SQVTM, CDR2 ANQGSEA, per germline. This CDR3 is CSVERGGVVETQYF. In DNA form, the CDR3 reads TGCAGCGTTGAACGGGGCGGGGTGGTAGAGACCCAGTACTTC.

This rearrangement joins TRBV28 to TRBJ1-2, with 11 positions matching TRBD1. This CDR3 is built from 16 residues. CDR1 and CDR2 (germline): MDHEN, SYDVKM. Trimming took 5 bases from V and 3 from J; bases not matched to a gene: 8. Written as DNA, the CDR3 is TGTGCCAGCAGTCCCCCGGACAGGGGGCTTCACTATGGCTACACCTTC. Encoded protein: CASSPPDRGLHYGYTF.

The CDR3 loop reads CASSHGLAGVDEQFF. The CDR3, as DNA: TGCGCCAGCAGCCATGGACTAGCGGGAGTTGATGAGCAGTTCTTC. This sequence joins TRBV4-1 and TRBJ2-1, with 13 bases lining up with TRBD2. Germline V CDR1 and CDR2: MGHRA, YSYEKL. The CDR3 loop spans 15 amino acids. With V trimmed by 3 bases and J by 8 bases, 4 bases remained unmatched.

The chain couples TRBV7-2 to TRBJ1-3; D call uncertain. V was shortened by 1 base and J by 12 bases, with 13 bases between the two germline ends. Germline assignment: CDR1 SGHTA and CDR2 FQGNSA. The CDR3 is 13 residues long. The DNA of the CDR3 is TGTGCCAGCAGCTTAGGTGTAGTTGCGAGCATATATTTT. It specifies CASSLGVVASIYF.

The rearrangement links TRBV12-3 or TRBV12-4 to TRBJ1-6; D remains unclear. V was shortened by 4 bases and J by 8 bases, with 6 bases between the two germline ends. The CDR3 is made up of 12 amino acids. The CDR3 is CASSSSYSPLHF. The CDR3 bases are TGTGCCAGCAGTTCCTCGTATTCACCCCTCCACTTT.

The V gene is TRBV2, the J gene TRBJ1-4; D is ambiguous. Per the germline V gene, CDR1 is SNHLY and CDR2 is FYNNEI. V was pared by 3 bases and J by 8 bases, with 13 bases between. CDR3 length: 14 residues. As DNA, the CDR3 is TGTGCCAGCAGTGAGTTGGGAGGTTGGGAAAAACTGTTTTTT. Its protein is CASSELGGWEKLFF.

This clone showed up just once. The J gene is TRBJ2-3, the V gene TRBV19; 8 nucleotides match TRBD2. The V segment lost 7 bases and the J segment 2 bases; nucleotides outside the gene matches: 8. Germline V gives CDR1 LNHDA, CDR2 SQIVND (reference sequence). This CDR3 comprises 15 residues. CDR3 DNA sequence: TGTGCCAGTACGATCGGCGGGAGGTACACAGATACGCAGTATTTT. Protein product: CASTIGGRYTDTQYF.